This T cell receptor (beta chain) was captured by sequencing in a study of T cells in Graves' hyperthyroidism and ophthalmopathy. The CDR3 spans 13 residues. Per the germline V gene, CDR1 is MNHEY and CDR2 is SMNVEV (reference sequence). Trimming stripped 3 bases from V and 4 bases from J, with 9 bases between. This clonotype was observed at least ten times. The target antigen is unknown. General observations from the study: The model identified upcoming ophthalmopathy a median around 7.1 months ahead of onset.

Used for diagnoses were clinical symptoms, serum thyroxine and TRAb, thyroid ultrasound and orbital computed tomography. It was at first hyperthyroidism diagnosis, before any ophthalmopathy symptoms, that the blood sample was taken. Fresh 10 ml peripheral blood yielded PBMCs. The CDR3 regions of TCR beta were amplified from RNA transcripts. TCR CDR3 regions were first amplified by RT-PCR with HTBI primers. Each CDR3 protein is one row after TCRdb ran MiXCR on the multiplex PCR reads. The sample gives 690,000 or so distinct CDR3 sequences, roughly 20% of which show up once; 16% is in the top ten. The clonotype comes from a woman in her 50s with Graves' hyperthyroidism that later progressed to Graves' ophthalmopathy. The V call is TRBV27, the J call TRBJ1-1, with a tentative D call TRBD1 (6 bases). Sequencing was carried out using blood. CDR3 DNA: TGTGCCAGCAGTTTTGGGGGGCGCACTGAAGCTTTCTTT. This gives the protein CASSFGGRTEAFF.